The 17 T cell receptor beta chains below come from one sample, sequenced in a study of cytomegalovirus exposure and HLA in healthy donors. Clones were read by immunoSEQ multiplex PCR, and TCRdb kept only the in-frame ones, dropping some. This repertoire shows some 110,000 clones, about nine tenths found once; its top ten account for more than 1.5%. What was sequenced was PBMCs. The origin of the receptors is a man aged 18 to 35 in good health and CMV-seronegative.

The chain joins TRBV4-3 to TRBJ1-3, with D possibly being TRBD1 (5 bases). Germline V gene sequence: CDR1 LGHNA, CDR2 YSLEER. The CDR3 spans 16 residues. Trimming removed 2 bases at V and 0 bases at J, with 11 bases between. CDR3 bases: TGCGCCAGCAGCCAACTGGCAGGGCACTCTGGAAACACCATATATTTT. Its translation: CASSQLAGHSGNTIYF.

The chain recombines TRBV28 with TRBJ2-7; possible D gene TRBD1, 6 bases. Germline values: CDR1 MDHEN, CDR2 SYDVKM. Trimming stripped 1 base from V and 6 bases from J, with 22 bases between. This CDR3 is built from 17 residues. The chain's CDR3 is CASSLLGTPSLKGEQYF. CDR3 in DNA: TGTGCCAGCAGTTTATTGGGGACACCCAGCTTGAAGGGCGAGCAGTACTTC.

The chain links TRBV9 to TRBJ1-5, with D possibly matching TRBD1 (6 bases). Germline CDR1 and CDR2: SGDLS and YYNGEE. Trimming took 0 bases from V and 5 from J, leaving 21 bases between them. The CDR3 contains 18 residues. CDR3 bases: TGTGCCAGCAGCGTAGCTACAAGGGGGAGGGGCGAGGATCAGCCCCAGCATTTT. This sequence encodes CASSVATRGRGEDQPQHF.

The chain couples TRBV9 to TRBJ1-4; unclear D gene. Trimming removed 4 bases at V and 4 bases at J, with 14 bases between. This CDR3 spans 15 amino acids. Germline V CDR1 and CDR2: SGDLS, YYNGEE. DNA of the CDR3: TGTGCCAGCAGCCCAGTTAGCCAACTTAATGAAAAACTGTTTTTT. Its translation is CASSPVSQLNEKLFF.

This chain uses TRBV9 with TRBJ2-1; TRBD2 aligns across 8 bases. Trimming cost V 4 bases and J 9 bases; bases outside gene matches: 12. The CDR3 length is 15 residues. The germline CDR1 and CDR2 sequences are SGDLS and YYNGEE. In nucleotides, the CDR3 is TGTGCCAGCAGCACCGCGGGACTAGGGGATGGTGAGCAGTTCTTC. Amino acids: CASSTAGLGDGEQFF.

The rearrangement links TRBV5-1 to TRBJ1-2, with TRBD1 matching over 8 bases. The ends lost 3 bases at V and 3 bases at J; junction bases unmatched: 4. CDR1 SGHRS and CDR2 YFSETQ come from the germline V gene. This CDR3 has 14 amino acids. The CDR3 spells CASSSTGDYYGYTF. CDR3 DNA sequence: TGCGCCAGCAGCTCGACAGGGGACTACTATGGCTACACCTTC.

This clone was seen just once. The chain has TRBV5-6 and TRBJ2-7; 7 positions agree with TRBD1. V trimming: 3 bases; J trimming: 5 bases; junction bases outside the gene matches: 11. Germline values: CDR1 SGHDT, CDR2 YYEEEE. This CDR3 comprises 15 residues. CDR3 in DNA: TGTGCCAGCAGCTCCTACTCCGGGACAGCTAACGAGCAGTACTTC. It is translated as CASSSYSGTANEQYF.

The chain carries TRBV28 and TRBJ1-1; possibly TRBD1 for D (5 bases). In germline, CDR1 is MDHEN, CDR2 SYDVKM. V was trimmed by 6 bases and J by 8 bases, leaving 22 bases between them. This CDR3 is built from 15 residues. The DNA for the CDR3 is TGTGCCAGCAGAATAATACGGGACTACCGATCAGAAGCTTTCTTT. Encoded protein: CASRIIRDYRSEAFF.

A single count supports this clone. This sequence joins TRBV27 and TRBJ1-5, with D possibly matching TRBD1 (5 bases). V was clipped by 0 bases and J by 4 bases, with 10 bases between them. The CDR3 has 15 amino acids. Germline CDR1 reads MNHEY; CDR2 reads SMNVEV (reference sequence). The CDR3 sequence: CASSLSLGPNQPQHF. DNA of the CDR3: TGTGCCAGCAGTTTATCTTTGGGGCCGAATCAGCCCCAGCATTTT.

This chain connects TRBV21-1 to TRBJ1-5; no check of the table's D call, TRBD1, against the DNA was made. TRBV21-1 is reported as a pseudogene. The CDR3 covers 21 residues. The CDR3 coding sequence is TGTGCCAGCAGCAACCTAACCGACAGGGGGCAAAAGGGTTATAGCAATCAGCCCCAGCATTTT. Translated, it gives CASSNLTDRGQKGYSNQPQHF.

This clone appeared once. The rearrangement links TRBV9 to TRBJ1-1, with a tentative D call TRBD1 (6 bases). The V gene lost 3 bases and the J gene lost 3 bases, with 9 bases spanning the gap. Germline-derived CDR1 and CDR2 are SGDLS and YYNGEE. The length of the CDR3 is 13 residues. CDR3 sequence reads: CASSAQGYTEAFF. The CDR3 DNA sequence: TGTGCCAGCAGCGCACAGGGTTACACTGAAGCTTTCTTT.

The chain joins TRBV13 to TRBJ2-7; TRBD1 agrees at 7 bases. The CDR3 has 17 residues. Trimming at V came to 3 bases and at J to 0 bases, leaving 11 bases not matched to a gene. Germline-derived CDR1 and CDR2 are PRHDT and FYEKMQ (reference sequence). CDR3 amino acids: CASSFFLAGGSSYEQYF. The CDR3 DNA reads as TGTGCCAGCAGCTTTTTCCTGGCAGGGGGTTCCTCCTACGAGCAGTACTTC.

The DNA of the CDR3 is TGCGCCAGCAGCCAAGGAACAGGGTCCCCCTACAATGAGCAGTTCTTC. Protein: CASSQGTGSPYNEQFF. V gene TRBV4-3 combines with J gene TRBJ2-1, with D perhaps TRBD1 (6 bases). The length of the CDR3 is 16 residues. The V and J ends lost 1 base and 2 bases respectively, with 12 bases between them. The germline CDR1 and CDR2 sequences are LGHNA and YSLEER.

CDR3 DNA sequence: TGTGCCAGCAGCTCCTCCGGGACACCCAACTATGGCTACACCTTC. It translates to CASSSSGTPNYGYTF. J is TRBJ1-2 and V is TRBV7-8; tentatively, D is TRBD1 (6 bases). The germline gives CDR1 SGHVS, CDR2 FQNEAQ. This CDR3 is built from 15 residues. V was cut by 4 bases and J by 2 bases, with 14 bases left in between.

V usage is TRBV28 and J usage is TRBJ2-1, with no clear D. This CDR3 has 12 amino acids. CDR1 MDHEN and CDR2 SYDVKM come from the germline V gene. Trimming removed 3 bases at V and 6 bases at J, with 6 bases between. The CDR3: CASSLLINEQFF. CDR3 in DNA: TGTGCCAGCAGTTTGCTAATCAATGAGCAGTTCTTC.

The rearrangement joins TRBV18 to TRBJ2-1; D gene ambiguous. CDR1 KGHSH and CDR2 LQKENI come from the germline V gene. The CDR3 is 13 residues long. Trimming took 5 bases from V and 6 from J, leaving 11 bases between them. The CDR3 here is CASSNPPGNEQFF. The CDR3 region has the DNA TGTGCCAGCTCAAACCCCCCCGGCAATGAGCAGTTCTTC.

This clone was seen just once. The CDR3 is CASSNRDRGHNEQFF. The CDR3 bases are TGTGCCAGCAGCAACCGGGACAGGGGCCACAATGAGCAGTTCTTC. This chain uses TRBV7-9 with TRBJ2-1, with 10 bases identical to TRBD1. Germline CDR1 and CDR2: SEHNR and FQNEAQ (reference sequence). The V segment lost 5 bases and the J segment 5 bases; nucleotides outside the gene matches: 6. The CDR3 covers 15 residues.